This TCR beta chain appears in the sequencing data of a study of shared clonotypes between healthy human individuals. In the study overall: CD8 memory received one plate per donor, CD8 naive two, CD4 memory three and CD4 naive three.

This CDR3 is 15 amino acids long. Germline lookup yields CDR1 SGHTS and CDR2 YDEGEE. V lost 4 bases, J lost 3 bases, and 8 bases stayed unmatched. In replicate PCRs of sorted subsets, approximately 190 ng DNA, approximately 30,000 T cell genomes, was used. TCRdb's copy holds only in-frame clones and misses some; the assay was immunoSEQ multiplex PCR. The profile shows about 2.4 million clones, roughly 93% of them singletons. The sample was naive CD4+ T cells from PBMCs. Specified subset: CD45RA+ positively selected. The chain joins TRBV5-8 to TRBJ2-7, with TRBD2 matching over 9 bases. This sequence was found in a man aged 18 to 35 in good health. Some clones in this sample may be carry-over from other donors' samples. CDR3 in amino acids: CASSPRGGAGYEQYF. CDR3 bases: TGTGCCAGCAGCCCCCGCGGGGGGGCGGGCTACGAGCAGTACTTC.